This TCR beta chain was sequenced for a study of beta chain features in type 1 diabetes. Germline V gives CDR1 MDHEN, CDR2 SYDVKM. The V gene lost 3 bases and the J gene lost 4 bases, with 7 bases spanning the gap. This CDR3 has 13 residues. On this clone itself: Its specificity is unknown.

What was sequenced were expressed TCRB transcripts, since all of the isolated RNA had been reverse transcribed. The table came from immunoSEQ multiplex PCR; TCRdb's copy has only in-frame clones and leaves some out. This table holds 630,000 or so clones, 11% to 15% found once. Study conclusions and caveats: All four CD4+ subsets of Type 1 diabetes patients contained TCRB CDR3s that were moderately but significantly shorter. In type 1 diabetes patients, VDJ junctions had fewer insertions; deletions at these junctions were more frequent. Patients' naive, central memory and regulatory TCRB repertoires appeared more alike than those of healthy donors.

This clonotype originated in a man younger than 35 with type 1 diabetes. This sequence joins TRBV28 and TRBJ1-5, with D possibly matching TRBD1 (6 bases). Source material: naive CD4+ T cells from blood. CDR3 DNA sequence: TGTGCCAGCAGTTTCCAGGGGAATCAGCCCCAGCATTTT. Its protein product is CASSFQGNQPQHF.